Below, 30 T cell receptor beta chains from the same sample are listed, as sequenced in a study of blood T cell repertoires in COVID-19. Generated by immunoSEQ multiplex PCR, the TCRdb table keeps only in-frame clones and is missing some. Among a few hundred thousand clones listed, around 89% were seen once. Sequencing used peripheral blood. The receptor source for this set is a woman in her forties or fifties with COVID-19, enrolled during active disease.

This chain uses TRBV27 with TRBJ1-4; TRBD1 matches at 7 bases. CDR1 is MNHEY and CDR2 is SMNVEV in the germline V gene (reference sequence). Unmatched junction bases numbered 10, after V lost 6 bases and J lost 3 bases. The CDR3 has 16 residues. DNA of the CDR3: TGTGCCAGCAGCTCGGGGGTCGACAGGGCTAATGAAAAACTGTTTTTT. Protein: CASSSGVDRANEKLFF. The full variable domain, rest sourced from reference TRBV27 and TRBJ1-4, is EAQVTQNPRYLITVTGKKLTVTCSQNMNHEYMSWYRQDPGLGLRQIYYSMNVEVTDKGDVPEGYKVSRKEKRNFPLILESPSPNQTSLYFCASSSGVDRANEKLFFGSGTQLSVL.

This chain connects TRBV19 to TRBJ1-3, with TRBD1 as a possible D gene (6 bases). Germline CDR1 is LNHDA and CDR2 is SQIVND (reference sequence). Trimming shortened V by 5 bases and J by 3 bases, and 17 bases separated the two germline ends. The CDR3 is 16 residues long. CDR3 in amino acids: CASSPRGQGSGNTIYF. CDR3 DNA sequence: TGTGCCAGTAGTCCCCGGGGACAAGGGAGTGGAAACACCATATATTTT.

V and J are TRBV9 and TRBJ1-1; possibly TRBD1 for D (5 bases). Germline CDR1 SGDLS, CDR2 YYNGEE. The germline V and J ends were trimmed by 3 bases and 0 bases, with 6 bases remaining between them. The CDR3 length is 13 residues. The CDR3 DNA follows: TGTGCCAGCAGCGGGGGCTTGAACACTGAAGCTTTCTTT. Translated: CASSGGLNTEAFF.

V usage is TRBV6-4 and J usage is TRBJ2-1; TRBD2 matches at 7 bases. The CDR3 extends over 16 amino acids. Losses at the gene ends were 0 bases for V and 4 bases for J; bases not matched to a gene: 6. Germline-derived CDR1 and CDR2 are MRHNA and SNTAGT. The CDR3 region has the DNA TGTGCCAGCAGTGACTCGACGGGGGGAGCTTACAATGAGCAGTTCTTC. Its protein product is CASSDSTGGAYNEQFF.

The DNA of the CDR3 is TGTGCCACCCGGACAGGCAACACTGAAGCTTTCTTT. This gives the protein CATRTGNTEAFF. This sequence joins TRBV7-9 and TRBJ1-1, with TRBD1 matching 7 bases. V was clipped by 10 bases and J by 2 bases; unmatched bases: 4. This CDR3 has 12 amino acids. Germline values: CDR1 SEHNR, CDR2 FQNEAQ (reference sequence).

This rearrangement joins TRBV15 to TRBJ2-7, with TRBD2 matching over 7 bases. Unmatched junction bases numbered 8, after V lost 5 bases and J lost 4 bases. Germline V gene sequence: CDR1 LNHNV, CDR2 YYDKDF (reference sequence). CDR3 length: 14 residues. The CDR3, as DNA: TGTGCCACCAGCCCTTTTAAGGGAGGGTACGAGCAGTACTTC. It codes for CATSPFKGGYEQYF.

Turning to this clone: Other DNA sequences in the same sample also yield this CDR3. The chain recombines TRBV10-1 with TRBJ2-3; TRBD2 is a possible D gene (5 bases). This CDR3 contains 12 residues. V lost 9 bases to trimming and J lost 0 bases, with 7 bases between them. Germline loops: CDR1 WNHNN, CDR2 SYGVQD (reference sequence). This CDR3 is CASRGSTDTQYF. CDR3 coding DNA: TGCGCCAGTCGGGGAAGCACAGATACGCAGTATTTT.

Only a few counts were recorded for this clone. The sample has other DNA sequences that encode this CDR3 too. The V gene is TRBV30, the J gene TRBJ1-5; perhaps TRBD1 as D (5 bases). Germline CDR1 is GTSNPN and CDR2 is SVGIG (reference sequence). V dropped 2 bases and J dropped 2 bases, with 7 bases sitting between them. CDR3 size: 13 residues. The CDR3, as DNA: TGTGCCTGGAGTTTACAGGGCAATCAGCCCCAGCATTTT. Translation gives CAWSLQGNQPQHF.

This clone was found once. This chain uses TRBV27 with TRBJ2-7; TRBD1 matches 8 bases. V dropped 5 bases and J dropped 3; count of bases not matched to a gene: 12. The V gene's germline CDR1 is MNHEY and CDR2 SMNVEV (reference sequence). The length of the CDR3 is 16 residues. DNA of the CDR3: TGTGCCAGCAGTCAGTCTCCGGGACAGGAATACTACGAGCAGTACTTC. Translation gives CASSQSPGQEYYEQYF.

This clone was seen only a few times. The V gene is TRBV7-3, the J gene TRBJ2-3; the match to TRBD2 covers 15 bases. V lost 5 bases and J lost 13; bases outside the gene matches: 7. Germline-derived CDR1 and CDR2 are SGHTA and FQGTGA. This CDR3 region has 14 residues. The CDR3 DNA is TGTGCCAGCAGCCTCACCGGGACTAGCGGGGGGAAGTATTTT. This encodes CASSLTGTSGGKYF.

This clone appeared once. V and J are TRBV7-9 and TRBJ2-7, with 8 bases matching TRBD1. Germline loops: CDR1 SEHNR, CDR2 FQNEAQ (reference sequence). After removal of 5 bases from V and 3 bases from J, the junction contained 3 bases not matched to a gene. The CDR3 contains 13 residues. This CDR3 is CASSPQGDYEQYF. CDR3 coding DNA: TGTGCCAGCAGCCCACAGGGGGACTACGAGCAGTACTTC.

The chain recombines TRBV10-1 with TRBJ1-2; D not resolved. CDR3 size: 13 residues. Germline CDR1 WNHNN, CDR2 SYGVQD (reference sequence). The germline V and J ends were trimmed by 0 bases and 8 bases, with 10 bases remaining between them. CDR3 amino acids: CASSESRLFGYTF. The CDR3, as DNA: TGCGCCAGCAGTGAGTCGAGACTCTTCGGCTACACCTTC.

J is TRBJ2-7 and V is TRBV5-4; TRBD1 matches at 7 bases. V shed 3 bases, J shed 3 bases, and the junction held 9 bases outside the gene matches. Germline lookup yields CDR1 SGHNT and CDR2 YYREEE (reference sequence). This CDR3 is 15 amino acids long. CDR3 nucleotides: TGTGCCAGCAGCTCCTGGGGACAGTCAGTCTACGAGCAGTACTTC. Its translation is CASSSWGQSVYEQYF. The full variable domain, its missing parts supplied by reference TRBV5-4 and TRBJ2-7, is ETGVTQSPTHLIKTRGQQVTLRCSSQSGHNTVSWYQQALGQGPQFIFQYYREEENGRGNFPPRFSGLQFPNYSSELNVNALELDDSALYLCASSSWGQSVYEQYFGPGTRLTVT.

This chain uses TRBV30 with TRBJ2-2; D possibly corresponds to TRBD2 (6 bases). The V gene lost 3 bases and the J gene lost 5 bases, with 13 bases spanning the gap. The germline CDR1 and CDR2 sequences are GTSNPN and SVGIG (reference sequence). This CDR3 has 14 residues. The CDR3 region has the DNA TGTGCCTGGAGAGGAGGGCCGCTGACCGGGGAGCTGTTTTTT. Amino acid sequence: CAWRGGPLTGELFF. Full variable domain (outside the CDR3, taken from reference TRBV30 and TRBJ2-2): SQTIHQWPATLVQPVGSPLSLECTVEGTSNPNLYWYRQAAGRGLQLLFYSVGIGQISSEVPQNLSASRPQDRQFILSSKKLLLSDSGFYLCAWRGGPLTGELFFGEGSRLTVL.

The rearrangement joins TRBV5-1 to TRBJ1-2; no clear D gene. Trimming stripped 3 bases from V and 5 bases from J, with 11 bases between. Germline V CDR1 and CDR2: SGHRS, YFSETQ. The CDR3 totals 13 residues. The CDR3 sequence: CASSSYTGYGYTF. CDR3 coding DNA: TGCGCCAGCAGCTCCTACACCGGGTATGGCTACACCTTC.

V gene TRBV30 combines with J gene TRBJ1-1; D is undetermined. This CDR3 is built from 13 residues. Per the germline V gene, CDR1 is GTSNPN and CDR2 is SVGIG (reference sequence). Trimming took off 1 base at V and 5 bases at J, with 11 bases between the two ends. DNA of the CDR3: TGTGCCTGGAGTGCTTTGACTGGGACTGAAGCTTTCTTT. Its translation is CAWSALTGTEAFF.

The gene calls are TRBV11-2 and TRBJ1-1; maybe TRBD1 (5 bases). Germline V lookup: CDR1 SGHAT, CDR2 FQNNGV. The CDR3 totals 14 residues. V was cut by 4 bases and J by 5 bases, with 14 bases left in between. CDR3 region: CASSSGGVGTEAFF. The CDR3 region has the DNA TGTGCCAGCAGCTCGGGGGGGGTCGGAACTGAAGCTTTCTTT.

The V and J genes are TRBV30 and TRBJ2-1, with TRBD2 matching 8 bases. The J segment lost 1 base and the V segment lost 3 bases, leaving 8 bases of the junction unmatched. The germline gives CDR1 GTSNPN, CDR2 SVGIG (reference sequence). The CDR3 spans 16 residues. The CDR3 nucleotides are TGTGCCTGGAGCGGACTAGCCGGGGGGTCCTACAATGAGCAGTTCTTC. Encoded protein: CAWSGLAGGSYNEQFF.

This chain connects TRBV5-1 to TRBJ2-2, with a weak D call TRBD2 (7 bases). Trimming took 3 bases from V and 4 from J, leaving 13 bases between them. This CDR3 is 15 amino acids long. CDR1 and CDR2 from the germline V gene are SGHRS and YFSETQ. CDR3 in amino acids: CASSSREGGTGELFF. The CDR3 nucleotides are TGCGCCAGCAGCTCCAGGGAGGGGGGCACCGGGGAGCTGTTTTTT.

DNA of the CDR3: TGTGCCAGCAGTGAAACCAGCGGGGGGTTCTCCCTCACAGATACGCAGTATTTT. The encoded protein is CASSETSGGFSLTDTQYF. The chain has TRBV6-1 and TRBJ2-3; 9 nucleotides agree with TRBD2. CDR3 size: 18 residues. V was clipped by 2 bases and J by 2 bases; unmatched bases: 11. The V gene's germline CDR1 is MNHNS and CDR2 SASEGT.

The CDR3 sequence: CASLLSRTEAFF. CDR3 in DNA: TGTGCCAGCCTACTAAGTAGAACTGAAGCTTTCTTT. The rearrangement links TRBV6-5 to TRBJ1-1; D not resolved. The CDR3 is 12 residues long. Germline CDR1 reads MNHEY; CDR2 reads SVGAGI. Trimming removed 8 bases at V and 5 bases at J, with 12 bases between.

This clone was detected only once. This chain links TRBV20-1 with TRBJ1-2, with 7 bases aligning to TRBD1. The CDR3 consists of 14 residues. Germline CDR1 reads DFQATT; CDR2 reads SNEGSKA (reference sequence). Unmatched junction bases numbered 9, after V lost 3 bases and J lost 5 bases. In DNA, the CDR3 is TGCAGTGCTAGTTTAATCGGGACAGCTTATGGCTACACCTTC. Translating it yields CSASLIGTAYGYTF.

The rearrangement links TRBV4-1 to TRBJ2-5; D is unclear. Germline loops: CDR1 MGHRA, CDR2 YSYEKL. This CDR3 has 12 residues. Trimming cost V 1 base and J 7 bases, with 7 bases left between them. The CDR3 here is CASSQGARTQYF. DNA for the CDR3: TGCGCCAGCAGCCAAGGGGCCCGGACCCAGTACTTC.

V gene TRBV4-1 combines with J gene TRBJ2-4; possible D gene TRBD1, 6 bases. The CDR3 contains 19 residues. Germline CDR1 reads MGHRA; CDR2 reads YSYEKL. V was trimmed by 1 base and J by 1 base, leaving 20 bases between them. CDR3 amino acids: CASSQALRDILRAKNIQYF. CDR3 sequence (DNA): TGCGCCAGCAGCCAAGCTCTCCGGGACATCCTTCGGGCCAAAAACATTCAGTACTTC.

The genes are TRBV7-9 and TRBJ2-1; weak D call: TRBD1 (5 bases). CDR3 length equals 15 residues. The V end was cut by 5 bases, the J end by 5 bases, with 16 bases between. Germline CDR1 reads SEHNR; CDR2 reads FQNEAQ (reference sequence). The CDR3 coding sequence is TGTGCCAGCAGCGATCTTCGGGCAGGGCACAATGAGCAGTTCTTC. Its translation: CASSDLRAGHNEQFF.

V gene TRBV4-1 combines with J gene TRBJ1-1, with D possibly TRBD1 on 5 matching bases. The CDR3 is made up of 14 amino acids. Germline loops: CDR1 MGHRA, CDR2 YSYEKL. Trimming removed 4 bases at V and 8 bases at J, with 17 bases between. The CDR3 sequence: CASSPLGLLMEAFF. The CDR3 nucleotides are TGCGCCAGCAGCCCCCTGGGGCTTCTTATGGAAGCTTTCTTT.

The CDR3 sequence is CASSLDRGSYNEQFF. CDR3 nucleotide sequence: TGTGCCAGCAGCTTAGACAGGGGCTCCTACAATGAGCAGTTCTTC. The gene calls are TRBV7-9 and TRBJ2-1, with TRBD1 matching 7 bases. The J segment lost 0 bases and the V segment lost 1 base, leaving 0 bases of the junction unmatched. Looked up from germline, CDR1 is SEHNR and CDR2 is FQNEAQ (reference sequence). There are 15 residues in the CDR3.

The chain carries TRBV11-2 and TRBJ1-1, with D possibly being TRBD1 (5 bases). V lost 0 bases, J lost 10 bases, and 12 bases lay in between. Germline lookup yields CDR1 SGHAT and CDR2 FQNNGV. The CDR3 length is 13 residues. The chain's CDR3 is CASSLDFLGAAFF. The CDR3 DNA reads TGTGCCAGCAGCTTAGATTTCCTAGGGGCAGCTTTCTTT.

The chain employs TRBV3-1 (or the pseudogene TRBV3-2) and TRBJ2-1; TRBD2 agrees at 9 bases. The CDR3 contains 17 residues. Germline values: CDR1 LGHDT, CDR2 YNNKEL (reference sequence). The J segment lost 10 bases and the V segment lost 0 bases, leaving 13 bases of the junction unmatched. The CDR3 nucleotides are TGTGCCAGCAGCCAAGACAGGCTGGCGGGGGGGCCGGACGAGCAGTTCTTC. As protein: CASSQDRLAGGPDEQFF.

The rearrangement links TRBV6-1 to TRBJ1-5; perhaps TRBD1 as D (5 bases). Trimming pared 8 bases from V and 1 base from J, leaving 12 bases between. The germline CDR1 and CDR2 sequences are MNHNS and SASEGT. The CDR3 runs to 14 residues. CDR3 bases: TGTGCCAGCGGCGCAGGGATAAGCAATCAGCCCCAGCATTTT. The encoded protein is CASGAGISNQPQHF.